The present T cell receptor (beta chain) was sequenced within a study of blood T cell repertoires in COVID-19. For the study at large: T cells, B-cell-depleted T cells, or PBMCs provided the cDNA or gDNA that served as material.

Seattle's cohort entered during active infection and was followed longitudinally. In the authors' workflow: Estimation of nucleated cell counts was performed using reference gene primer amplification. Libraries were prepared by immunoSEQ multiplex PCR; TCRdb keeps only in-frame clonotypes and omits some of them. The V and J calls and clone size were taken over from that table, and D and trimming were inferred from the DNA. Counted here are about 530,000 clones, about 89% occurring once; the ten biggest clones make up roughly 8%. The CDR3 loop spans 14 amino acids. V gave up 0 bases and J gave up 3 bases, with 9 bases separating them. Germline lookup yields CDR1 SGDLS and CDR2 YYNGEE.

This clonotype originated in a woman aged 45-59 years with COVID-19, enrolled during active disease. This chain uses TRBV9 with TRBJ2-5; D uncertain. Source material: peripheral blood. The CDR3 region has the DNA TGTGCCAGCAGCGTAGCCGGTTCGGAAGAGACCCAGTACTTC. Translated: CASSVAGSEETQYF.